This T cell receptor beta chain is drawn from a study of T cell responses to AZD1222 COVID-19 vaccine. Findings of the study overall: Clonal diversity may have been underestimated, and the donors were mostly white British, with more females than males. Baseline testing showed seropositivity in only 5 or 6 AZD1222 recipients.

To note about this clone: Its antigen is still unknown.

The CDR3 is 16 residues long. The ends lost 0 bases at V and 6 bases at J; junction bases unmatched: 6. Per the germline V gene, CDR1 is LNHDA and CDR2 is SQIVND (reference sequence). Only in-frame clones appear in the TCRdb table, and some are missing; sequencing was by immunoSEQ multiplex PCR. Of some 130,000 clones in the sample, around 93% were seen once. The material was peripheral blood, obtained on day 0 of AZD1222 vaccination. The receptor was derived from an adult in good health. The chain couples TRBV19 to TRBJ1-2; TRBD1 matches at 11 bases. As DNA, the CDR3 is TGTGCCAGTAGTATAGACGGACAGGGGGCGCATGATGGCTACACCTTC. This gives the protein CASSIDGQGAHDGYTF.